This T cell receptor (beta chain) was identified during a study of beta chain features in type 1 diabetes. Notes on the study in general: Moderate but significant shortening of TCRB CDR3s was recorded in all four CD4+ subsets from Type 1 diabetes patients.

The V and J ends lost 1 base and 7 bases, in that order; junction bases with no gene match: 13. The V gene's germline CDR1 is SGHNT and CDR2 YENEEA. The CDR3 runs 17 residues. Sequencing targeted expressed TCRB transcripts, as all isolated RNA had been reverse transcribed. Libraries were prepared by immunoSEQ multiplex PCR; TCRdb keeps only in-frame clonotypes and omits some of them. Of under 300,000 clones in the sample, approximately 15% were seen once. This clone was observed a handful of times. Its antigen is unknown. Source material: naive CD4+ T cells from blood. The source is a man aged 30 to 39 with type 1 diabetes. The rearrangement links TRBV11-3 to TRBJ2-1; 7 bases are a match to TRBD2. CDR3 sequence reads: CASSLATGLGGENEQFF. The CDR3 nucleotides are TGTGCCAGCAGCTTAGCTACCGGACTAGGTGGGGAAAATGAGCAGTTCTTC.